The 11 T cell receptor beta chains below come from one sample, sequenced in a study of glioma-infiltrating T cells. Using RNA template, CDR3s of TCR alpha and beta were amplified with iRepertoire arm-PCR. TCRdb analysed the multiplex PCR reads with MiXCR anew, one entry per CDR3 protein. Here the sample spans 400,000 or so distinct CDR3 sequences, more than 35% being singletons. The sample consisted of glioma tissue, nonneoplastic brain tissue, or PBMCs (not recorded which). The receptor set was obtained from a human donor with low-grade glioma or glioblastoma, undergoing nonglioma brain surgery, or in good health (not recorded which).

This clonotype showed up just once. The chain combines TRBV27 with TRBJ2-1; tentatively, D is TRBD1 or TRBD2 (6 bases each). This CDR3 contains 14 residues. Germline lookup yields CDR1 MNHEY and CDR2 SMNVEV (reference sequence). The V gene lost 5 bases and the J gene lost 10 bases, with 18 bases spanning the gap. The CDR3 DNA reads as TGTGCCAGCAGTCTAGGGGGGAGGATCCAAGAGCAGTTCTTC. It translates to CASSLGGRIQEQFF.

The chain joins TRBV4-2 to TRBJ2-7; D remains ambiguous. With 2 bases removed from V and 5 bases from J, the gap between germline ends came to 1 base. Germline-derived CDR1 and CDR2 are LGHNA and YNFKEQ. The CDR3 has 10 residues. CDR3 DNA: TGTGCCAGCAGCCAAAACGAGCAGTACTTC. It codes for CASSQNEQYF.

The chain employs TRBV7-9 and TRBJ2-5, with TRBD2 matching 8 bases. Trimming removed 0 bases from V and 10 bases from J; junction bases left unmatched: 13. The CDR3 has 16 amino acids. The germline gives CDR1 SEHNR, CDR2 FQNEAQ (reference sequence). The CDR3 nucleotides read TGTGCCAGCAGCTTAGCGTGGGCTAGCGGGCTAGGTGGCCAGTACTTC. Its protein is CASSLAWASGLGGQYF.

This clonotype has at least ten counts. The chain employs TRBV20-1 and TRBJ2-3; 10 positions match TRBD2. V lost 1 base to trimming and J lost 3 bases; unmatched junction nucleotides: 4. Germline assignment: CDR1 DFQATT and CDR2 SNEGSKA (reference sequence). The CDR3 loop spans 15 amino acids. Written as DNA, the CDR3 is TGCAGTGCTAGAGGACCTAGCGGGAGTACAGATACGCAGTATTTT. The encoded protein is CSARGPSGSTDTQYF.

This chain joins TRBV3-1 and TRBJ2-1; 15 bases fit TRBD2. V shed 4 bases and J 3 bases; nucleotides not matched to a gene: 13. Germline CDR1 and CDR2: LGHDT and YNNKEL (reference sequence). The CDR3 loop spans 20 amino acids. CDR3 sequence reads: CASSRLDRWTSGRVYNEQFF. The CDR3 nucleotides read TGTGCCAGCAGCCGCCTGGACAGGTGGACTAGCGGGAGGGTCTACAATGAGCAGTTCTTC.

V usage is TRBV7-2 and J usage is TRBJ1-1; TRBD1 is a possible D gene (5 bases). The V end lost 7 bases, the J end lost 1 base, and 16 bases lay between the germline ends. CDR1 and CDR2 from the germline V gene are SGHTA and FQGNSA. This CDR3 has 15 residues. The CDR3 nucleotides are TGTGCCAGCACCCCGGGGAGGGGAAAGAACACTGAAGCTTTCTTT. Amino acids: CASTPGRGKNTEAFF.

The chain uses TRBV10-3 and TRBJ1-4; the D is unclear. V was cut by 6 bases and J by 5 bases, with 16 bases left in between. This CDR3 has 15 amino acids. The germline V gene encodes CDR1 ENHRY and CDR2 SYGVKD. CDR3 in amino acids: CAISKDRARNEKLFF. CDR3 coding DNA: TGTGCCATCAGCAAGGATAGGGCGAGGAATGAAAAACTGTTTTTT.

The genes are TRBV20-1 and TRBJ2-2, with D unclear. Trimming removed 3 bases from V and 5 bases from J, with 4 bases in between. Per germline, CDR1 DFQATT and CDR2 SNEGSKA (reference sequence). There are 11 residues in the CDR3. The CDR3 nucleotides are TGCAGTGCTAGTAGAACCGGGGAGCTGTTTTTT. Its protein is CSASRTGELFF.

CDR3 sequence reads: CSATNPLLGREAQYF. The DNA for the CDR3 is TGCAGTGCCACCAACCCACTACTAGGACGGGAGGCCCAGTACTTC. The J gene is TRBJ2-5, the V gene TRBV20-1, with TRBD2 identical over 7 bases. The trim removed 6 bases at V and 9 bases at J, leaving 19 bases unmatched. The CDR3 is 15 amino acids. Germline-derived CDR1 and CDR2 are DFQATT and SNEGSKA (reference sequence).

This rearrangement joins TRBV3-1 to TRBJ2-1; 8 positions agree with TRBD2. V dropped 4 bases and J dropped 7; count of bases not matched to a gene: 9. This CDR3 is built from 15 residues. Germline V CDR1 and CDR2: LGHDT, YNNKEL (reference sequence). For the CDR3, the DNA is TGTGCCAGCAGCCGACTATCGGGAGGGGGTAATGAGCAGTTCTTC. Amino acid sequence: CASSRLSGGGNEQFF.

In this sample, this clonotype turned up once. Being one base from a much bigger clone, this may be a read error. The genes are TRBV6-1 and TRBJ1-5; D call uncertain. Germline V gives CDR1 MNHNS, CDR2 SASEGT. The length of the CDR3 is 10 residues. CDR3 sequence: CARSGERKHF. The DNA of the CDR3 is TGTGCCAGGAGTGGGGAGCGGAAGCATTTT.